This T cell receptor (beta chain) was sequenced during a study of circulating and synovial CD4+ cells in juvenile arthritis. Study-wide results and limits: Deeper sequencing increased measured overlap with synovial clonotypes. Diversity here was lower than in bulk blood CD4 cells.

Trimming shortened V by 1 base and J by 4 bases, and 10 bases separated the two germline ends. Germline CDR1 reads SGHAT; CDR2 reads FQNNGV. CDR3 length: 14 residues. The protocol was immunoSEQ multiplex PCR, while the TCRdb copy is restricted to in-frame clones and leaves out a portion. The data show over 13,000 clones, roughly 83% seen once. Comments on this clone: Its antigen is not known.

This receptor was obtained from a human patient with juvenile idiopathic arthritis. Some clones in this sample may be carry-over from other donors' samples. Sequences were obtained from CD4+ T cells from synovial fluid. The chain has TRBV11-2 and TRBJ1-1, with D possibly being TRBD1 (5 bases). The CDR3 DNA reads as TGTGCCAGCAGCTTAGTGCAGGGCGGCACTGAAGCTTTCTTT. It encodes CASSLVQGGTEAFF.